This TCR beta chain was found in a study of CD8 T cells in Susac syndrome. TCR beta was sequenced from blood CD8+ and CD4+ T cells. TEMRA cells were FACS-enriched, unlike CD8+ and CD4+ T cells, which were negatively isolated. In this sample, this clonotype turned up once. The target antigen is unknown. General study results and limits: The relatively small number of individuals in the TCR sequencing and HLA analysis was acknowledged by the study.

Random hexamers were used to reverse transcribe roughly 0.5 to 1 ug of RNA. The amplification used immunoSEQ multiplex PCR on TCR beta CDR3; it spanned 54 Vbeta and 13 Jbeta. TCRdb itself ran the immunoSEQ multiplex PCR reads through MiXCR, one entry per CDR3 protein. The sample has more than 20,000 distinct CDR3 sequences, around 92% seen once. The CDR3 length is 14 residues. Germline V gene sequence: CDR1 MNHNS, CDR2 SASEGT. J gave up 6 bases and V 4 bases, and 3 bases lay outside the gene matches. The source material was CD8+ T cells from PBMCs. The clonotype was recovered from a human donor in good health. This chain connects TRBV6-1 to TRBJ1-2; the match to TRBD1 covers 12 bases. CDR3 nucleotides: TGTGCCAGCAGTGCCGGGACAGGGGGCGATGGCTACACCTTC. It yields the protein CASSAGTGGDGYTF.